This TCR beta chain comes out of a study of T cell clonality in common variable immunodeficiency. Sequencing was performed with immunoSEQ multiplex PCR; in TCRdb, only in-frame clones are kept and a portion is missing. Altogether around 39,000 clones were found in the sample, and no singletons occur. This clone was counted many times. The read ends 3 residues early relative to the CDR3; the germline J gene fills the gap. Germline V CDR1 and CDR2: SQVTM, ANQGSEA. The CDR3 has 12 residues. The TCR originated in a person between 18 and 75 years old in good health. The gene calls are TRBV29-1 and TRBJ2-7, with TRBD1 matching over 7 bases. The sequencing sample was made of peripheral blood mononuclear cells. The CDR3 sequence is CAAIRGPYEQYF. The covered CDR3 bases are TGCGCGGCGATAAGGGGGCCCTACGAG.